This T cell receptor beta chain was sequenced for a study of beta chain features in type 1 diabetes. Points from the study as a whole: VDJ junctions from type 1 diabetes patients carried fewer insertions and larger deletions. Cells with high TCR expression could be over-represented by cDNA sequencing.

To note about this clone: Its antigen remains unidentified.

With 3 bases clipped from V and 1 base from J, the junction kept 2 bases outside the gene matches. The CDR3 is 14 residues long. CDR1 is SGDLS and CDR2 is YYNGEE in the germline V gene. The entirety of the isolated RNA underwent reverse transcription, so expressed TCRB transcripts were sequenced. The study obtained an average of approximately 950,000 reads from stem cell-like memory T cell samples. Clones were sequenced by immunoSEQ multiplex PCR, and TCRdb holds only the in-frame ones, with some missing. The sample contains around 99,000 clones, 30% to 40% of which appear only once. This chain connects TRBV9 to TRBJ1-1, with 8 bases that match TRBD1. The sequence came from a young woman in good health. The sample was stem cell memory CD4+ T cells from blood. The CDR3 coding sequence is TGTGCCAGCAGCGCCGGACAGGGGAACACTGAAGCTTTCTTT. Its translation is CASSAGQGNTEAFF.